This T cell receptor (beta chain) was sequenced in a study of tacrolimus-resistant gene-edited T cells for transplant recipients (TCRdb year 2020). About the investigation overall: Clonality and the number of clones in expanded FKBP12 knockout CMV-specific T cell products were compared with those in unedited CMV-specific T cell products using TCRbeta sequencing. To rule out clonal outgrowth driven by transformation after gene editing, repertoire sequencing was carried out as a safety check. Sequencing covered a couple of donors, and each donor provided one unedited CMV-specific T cell product and one FKBP12 knockout CMV-specific T cell product. What the work shows at the level of the full study, not this receptor alone: Knockout and unedited products had comparable clonality, top-10 clone read coverage, and total clone numbers. It was concluded by the authors that the TCRbeta repertoire was not drastically skewed by gene editing and that excessive clonal expansion was not caused by gene editing. The repertoire comparisons shown in Figure 5 rested on n = 2. Between donors, the repertoires had no Morisita similarity, whereas knockout and unedited products from the same donor showed high similarity.

Genomic DNA was used for TCRbeta sequencing, which was performed through the immunoSEQ service. The original pipeline was this. Repertoires were analyzed with immunoSEQ ANALYZER 3.0, and Morisita similarity, clonality, top-10 clone coverage and total clone counts were computed. Clonality was put on a scale on which 1 meant a monoclonal product and lower values meant a more diverse product. Sourced from immuneACCESS, this table was stored by TCRdb with only in-frame sequences that have V and J called. A share of the clones is absent; for the studies checked, an unresolved V gene accounts for under half, and the remainder has no known explanation. The V and J calls and clone size were taken over from that table, and D and trimming were inferred from the DNA. The table for this sample lists about 700 clones; 46% of them were counted only once. Approximately 87% of the sample belongs to the ten largest clones.

Before enrichment with an IFNgamma secretion assay kit, PBMCs were stimulated for 5 to 7 hours with overlapping CMV pp65 and IE-1 peptide pools. Unmodified control products were expanded in parallel without undergoing electroporation. After enrichment, the CMV-specific T cells were expanded in culture with recombinant human IL-7 and IL-15. Before being cryopreserved, the T cell products spent approximately 23 days in culture. CMV-specific T cells were enriched from PBMCs by IFNgamma secretion after activation. This clone is described as large (0.1 to 1%). Base qualities are missing; no much larger clone stands one base away. CDR3 length: 16 amino acids, cysteine to phenylalanine. The read is trimmed to its CDR3 DNA, 48 bases read in frame from base 1. The germline V gene (reference sequence) gives CDR1 as LNHDA and CDR2 as SQIVND. The V and J ends are trimmed by 5 bases and 1 base, leaving 15 bases between them.

Sequencing used a CMV-specific product grown in culture. The sample's cell subset or site, from its label and the paper: expanded CMV-specific T cell product isolated by IFNgamma secretion after CMV peptide stimulation. The chain couples TRBV19 to TRBJ1-5; a confident D gene designation cannot be given. This clonotype was sampled from a human donor in good health, a blood donor. The base sequence is TGTGCCAGTAGTTCGACCCACCTCGGGAGCAATCAGCCCCAGCATTTT. Translated, it reads CASSSTHLGSNQPQHF.